The sequence of this T cell receptor (beta chain) was determined in a study of T cells in tumors after PD-1 blockade. Study summary: Mean per blood sample: roughly 100,000 templates (about 24,000-260,000), 36,536 unique clonotypes. Study findings and constraints: Around 45% of tumor TCR clonotypes were also found in blood.

Concerning this clone itself: Its antigen is still unknown.

The CDR3 is 15 amino acids. V dropped 0 bases and J dropped 8 bases, with 15 bases sitting between them. The V gene's germline CDR1 is SGDLS and CDR2 YYNGEE. Sequenced by immunoSEQ multiplex PCR; TCRdb stores in-frame clones only, minus some. The table shows 40,000 to 55,000 clones, with approximately 79% occurring only once. Genomic DNA template from tumor biopsies or peripheral blood, 616 ng to 6,004 ng input. The sample was PBMCs, taken before anti-PD-1 treatment. This TCR derives from a human donor with basal cell carcinoma. V gene TRBV9 combines with J gene TRBJ2-4, with unresolved D. The CDR3 is CASSVDETAIDIQYF. CDR3 in DNA: TGTGCCAGCAGCGTAGACGAGACTGCGATCGACATTCAGTACTTC.